What follows is one TCR beta chain and its context. This entry comes from a study of blood T cell repertoires in COVID-19. Background on the study: Italy, Spain and the United States were the sources of the convalescent and acute COVID-19 samples.

Sequencing was performed with immunoSEQ multiplex PCR; in TCRdb, only in-frame clones are kept and a portion is missing. The table includes roughly 410,000 clones, 80% to 90% detected once. Germline V gene sequence: CDR1 SGHRS, CDR2 YFSETQ. V gave up 3 bases and J gave up 5 bases; unmatched junction bases: 6. This CDR3 is built from 14 residues. During active infection, Seattle patients enrolled and were then monitored through disease. This clonotype was sampled from a woman aged 60-75 years with COVID-19, enrolled during active disease. V is TRBV5-1 and J is TRBJ1-1, with 8 bases aligning to TRBD1. The sample taken for sequencing was peripheral blood. The CDR3 spells CASSSRGLSTEAFF. For the CDR3, the DNA is TGCGCCAGCAGCTCCAGGGGGCTTTCGACTGAAGCTTTCTTT.